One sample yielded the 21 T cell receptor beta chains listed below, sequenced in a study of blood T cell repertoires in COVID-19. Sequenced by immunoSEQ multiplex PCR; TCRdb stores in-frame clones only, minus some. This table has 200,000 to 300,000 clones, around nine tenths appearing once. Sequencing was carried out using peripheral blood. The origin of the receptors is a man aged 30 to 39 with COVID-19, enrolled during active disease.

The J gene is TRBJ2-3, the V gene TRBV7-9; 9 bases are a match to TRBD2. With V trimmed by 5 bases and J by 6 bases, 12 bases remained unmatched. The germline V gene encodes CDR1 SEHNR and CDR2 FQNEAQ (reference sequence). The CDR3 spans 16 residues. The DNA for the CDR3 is TGTGCCAGCAGCCCCCGTCTAGCGGGGCGGGTTGATACGCAGTATTTT. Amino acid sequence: CASSPRLAGRVDTQYF.

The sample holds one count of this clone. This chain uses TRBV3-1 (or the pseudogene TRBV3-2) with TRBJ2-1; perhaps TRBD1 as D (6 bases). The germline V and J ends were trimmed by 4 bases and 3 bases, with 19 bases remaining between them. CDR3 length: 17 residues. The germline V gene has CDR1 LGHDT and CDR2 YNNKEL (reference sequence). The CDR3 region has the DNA TGTGCCAGCAGCCGCAAACCCCGGACAGCCAACTACAATGAGCAGTTCTTC. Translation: CASSRKPRTANYNEQFF.

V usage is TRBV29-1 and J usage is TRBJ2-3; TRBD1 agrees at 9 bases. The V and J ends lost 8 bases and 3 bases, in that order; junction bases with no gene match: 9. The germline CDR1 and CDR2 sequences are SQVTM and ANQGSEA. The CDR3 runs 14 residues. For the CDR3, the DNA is TGCAGCACGATCGGGACAGGGAGTACAGATACGCAGTATTTT. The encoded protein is CSTIGTGSTDTQYF.

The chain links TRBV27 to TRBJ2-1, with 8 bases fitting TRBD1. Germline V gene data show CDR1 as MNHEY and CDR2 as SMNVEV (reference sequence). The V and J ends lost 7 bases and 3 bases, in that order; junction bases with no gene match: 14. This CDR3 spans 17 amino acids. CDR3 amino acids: CASTKLPGQGSYNEQFF. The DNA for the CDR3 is TGTGCCAGCACCAAGTTACCTGGACAGGGAAGCTACAATGAGCAGTTCTTC.

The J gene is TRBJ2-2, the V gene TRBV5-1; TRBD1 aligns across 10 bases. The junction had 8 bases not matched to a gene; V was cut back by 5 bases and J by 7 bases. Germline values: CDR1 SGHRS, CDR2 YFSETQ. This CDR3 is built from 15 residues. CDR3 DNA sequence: TGCGCCAGCAGACCGACAGGGGGCTCTGGCGGGGAGCTGTTTTTT. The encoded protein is CASRPTGGSGGELFF.

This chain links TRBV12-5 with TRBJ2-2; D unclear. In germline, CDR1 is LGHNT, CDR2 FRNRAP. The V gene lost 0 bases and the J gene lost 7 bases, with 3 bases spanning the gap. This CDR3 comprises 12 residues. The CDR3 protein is CASGLVFGELFF. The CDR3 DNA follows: TGTGCTAGTGGTTTGGTCTTCGGGGAGCTGTTTTTT.

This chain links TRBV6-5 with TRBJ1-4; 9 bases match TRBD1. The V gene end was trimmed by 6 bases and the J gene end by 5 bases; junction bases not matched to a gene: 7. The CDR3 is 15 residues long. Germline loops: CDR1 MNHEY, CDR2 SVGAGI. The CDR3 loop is CASSSPGTGNEKLFF. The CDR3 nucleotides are TGTGCCAGCAGCAGTCCCGGGACAGGGAATGAAAAACTGTTTTTT.

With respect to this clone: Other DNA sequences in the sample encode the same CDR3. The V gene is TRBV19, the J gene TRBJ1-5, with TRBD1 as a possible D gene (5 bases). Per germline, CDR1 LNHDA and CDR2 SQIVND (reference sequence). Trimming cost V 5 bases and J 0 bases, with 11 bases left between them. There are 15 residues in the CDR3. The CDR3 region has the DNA TGTGCCAGTAGTGAACAGGCCTATAGCAATCAGCCCCAGCATTTT. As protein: CASSEQAYSNQPQHF.

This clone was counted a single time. The CDR3 here is CASSQDAAPGDTQYF. CDR3 nucleotide sequence: TGTGCCAGCAGCCAAGATGCAGCACCGGGGGATACGCAGTATTTT. The chain links TRBV3-1 (or the pseudogene TRBV3-2) to TRBJ2-3; D possibly corresponds to TRBD2 (5 bases). The germline V gene encodes CDR1 LGHDT and CDR2 YNNKEL (reference sequence). V was clipped by 0 bases and J by 6 bases, with 13 bases between them. This CDR3 has 15 amino acids.

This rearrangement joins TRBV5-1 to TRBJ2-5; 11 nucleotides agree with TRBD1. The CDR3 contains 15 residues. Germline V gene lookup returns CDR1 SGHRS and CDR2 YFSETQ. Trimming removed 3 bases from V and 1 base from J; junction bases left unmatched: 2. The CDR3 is CASSSGTGGQETQYF. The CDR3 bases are TGCGCCAGCAGCTCCGGGACAGGGGGCCAAGAGACCCAGTACTTC.

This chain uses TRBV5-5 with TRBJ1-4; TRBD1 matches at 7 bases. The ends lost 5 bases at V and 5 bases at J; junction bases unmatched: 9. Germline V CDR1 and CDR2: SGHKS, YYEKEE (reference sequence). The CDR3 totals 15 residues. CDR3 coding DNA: TGTGCCAGCAGGGATCTGGGACAGAGGAATGAAAAACTGTTTTTT. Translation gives CASRDLGQRNEKLFF.

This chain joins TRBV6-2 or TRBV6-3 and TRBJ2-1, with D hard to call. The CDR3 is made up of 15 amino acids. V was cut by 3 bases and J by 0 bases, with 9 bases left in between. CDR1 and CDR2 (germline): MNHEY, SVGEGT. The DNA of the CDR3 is TGTGCCAGCAGTTATCGTCCCAGCTCCTACAATGAGCAGTTCTTC. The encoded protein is CASSYRPSSYNEQFF.

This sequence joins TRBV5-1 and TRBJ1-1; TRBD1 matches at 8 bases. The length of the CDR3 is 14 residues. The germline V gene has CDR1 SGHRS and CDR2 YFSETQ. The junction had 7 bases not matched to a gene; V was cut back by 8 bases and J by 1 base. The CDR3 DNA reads TGCGCCAGTGTGCCCGGGACAGGGAACACTGAAGCTTTCTTT. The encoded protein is CASVPGTGNTEAFF. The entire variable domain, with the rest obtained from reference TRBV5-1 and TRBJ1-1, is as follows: KAGVTQTPRYLIKTRGQQVTLSCSPISGHRSVSWYQQTPGQGLQFLFEYFSETQRNKGNFPGRFSGRQFSNSRSEMNVSTLELGDSALYLCASVPGTGNTEAFFGQGTRLTVV.

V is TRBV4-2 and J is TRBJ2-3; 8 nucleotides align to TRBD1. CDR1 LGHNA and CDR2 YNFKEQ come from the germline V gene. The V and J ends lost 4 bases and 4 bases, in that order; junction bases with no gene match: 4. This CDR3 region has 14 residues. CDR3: CASSRDRGADTQYF. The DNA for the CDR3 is TGTGCCAGCAGCCGAGACAGGGGAGCAGATACGCAGTATTTT.

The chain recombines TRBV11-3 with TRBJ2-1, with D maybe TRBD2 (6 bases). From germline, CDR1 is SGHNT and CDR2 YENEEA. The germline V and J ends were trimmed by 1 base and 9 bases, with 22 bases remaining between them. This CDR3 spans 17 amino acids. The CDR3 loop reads CASSLVGGAGGMIEQFF. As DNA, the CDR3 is TGTGCCAGCAGCTTAGTCGGCGGGGCTGGGGGTATGATTGAGCAGTTCTTC.

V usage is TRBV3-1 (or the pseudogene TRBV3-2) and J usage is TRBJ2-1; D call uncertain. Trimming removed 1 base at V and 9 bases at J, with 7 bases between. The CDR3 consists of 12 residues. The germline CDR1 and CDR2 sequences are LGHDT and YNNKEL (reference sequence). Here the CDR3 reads CASSQGASEQFF. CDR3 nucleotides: TGTGCCAGCAGCCAAGGAGCATCTGAGCAGTTCTTC.

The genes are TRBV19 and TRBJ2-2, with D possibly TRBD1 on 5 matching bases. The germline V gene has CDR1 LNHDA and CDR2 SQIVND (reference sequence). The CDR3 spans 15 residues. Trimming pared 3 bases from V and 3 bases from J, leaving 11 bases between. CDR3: CASSIVGDHTGELFF. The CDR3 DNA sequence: TGTGCCAGTAGTATTGTAGGGGATCACACCGGGGAGCTGTTTTTT.

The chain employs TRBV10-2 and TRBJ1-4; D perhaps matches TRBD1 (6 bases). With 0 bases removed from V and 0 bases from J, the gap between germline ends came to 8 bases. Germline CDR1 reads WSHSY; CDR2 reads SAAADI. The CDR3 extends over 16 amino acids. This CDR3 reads CASSESGAATNEKLFF. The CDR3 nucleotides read TGCGCCAGCAGTGAGTCGGGGGCGGCAACTAATGAAAAACTGTTTTTT.

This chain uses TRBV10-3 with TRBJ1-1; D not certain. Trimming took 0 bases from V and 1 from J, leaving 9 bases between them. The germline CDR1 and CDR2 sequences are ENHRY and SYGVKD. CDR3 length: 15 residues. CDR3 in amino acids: CAISESILRNTEAFF. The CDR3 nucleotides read TGTGCCATCAGTGAGTCGATCCTCAGGAACACTGAAGCTTTCTTT.

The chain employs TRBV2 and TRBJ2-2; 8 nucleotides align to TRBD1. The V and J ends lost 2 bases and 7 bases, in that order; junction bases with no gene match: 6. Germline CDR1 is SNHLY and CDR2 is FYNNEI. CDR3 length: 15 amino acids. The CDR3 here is CASSERAGGRGELFF. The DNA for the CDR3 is TGTGCCAGCAGTGAAAGGGCAGGGGGCCGCGGGGAGCTGTTTTTT.

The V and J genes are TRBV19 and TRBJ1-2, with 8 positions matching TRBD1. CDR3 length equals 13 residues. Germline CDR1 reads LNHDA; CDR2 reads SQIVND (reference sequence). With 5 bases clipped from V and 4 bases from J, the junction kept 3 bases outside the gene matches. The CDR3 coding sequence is TGTGCCAGTAGTGTCACAGGGGGCTATGGCTACACCTTC. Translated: CASSVTGGYGYTF.